A single sample gave rise to the 5 T cell receptor beta chains below, sequenced in a study of CD8+ T cells in alopecia areata. Described treatment: oral pan-JAK inhibitor, 5-10 mg twice daily. Extraction and reverse transcription of RNA yielded cDNA as the sequencing template. The repertoire was sequenced with immunoSEQ multiplex PCR; TCRdb's copy has only in-frame clones and lacks some. The sample contains some 42,000 clones, roughly 92% of which appear only once. Sequencing used CD8+ T cells sorted from blood, obtained at week 24, from a patient treated with tofacitinib. Every receptor here comes from a human donor with alopecia areata.

This chain connects TRBV13 to TRBJ1-2; D remains unclear. CDR3 length: 14 residues. The ends were cut back, 2 bases at V and 9 bases at J, with 16 bases in the middle. Germline assignment: CDR1 PRHDT and CDR2 FYEKMQ (reference sequence). CDR3 nucleotides: TGTGCCAGCAGCTTATCCCTGGATCCGGGGAGCTACACCTTC. As protein: CASSLSLDPGSYTF.

V gene TRBV5-6 combines with J gene TRBJ2-1, with 8 bases matching TRBD1. This CDR3 comprises 13 residues. Per the germline V gene, CDR1 is SGHDT and CDR2 is YYEEEE. The V segment lost 4 bases and the J segment 6 bases; nucleotides outside the gene matches: 3. The CDR3 is CASSPGTGNEQFF. Here the CDR3 DNA reads TGTGCCAGCAGCCCTGGGACAGGCAATGAGCAGTTCTTC.

In this sample, this clone turned up once. The chain links TRBV4-1 to TRBJ1-1; D is undetermined. This CDR3 comprises 11 residues. Deletions cut 2 bases from V and 5 bases from J, with 3 bases between. The germline V gene has CDR1 MGHRA and CDR2 YSYEKL. This chain's CDR3 is CASSQKTEAFF. The CDR3, as DNA: TGCGCCAGCAGCCAAAAAACTGAAGCTTTCTTT.

Turning to this clone: At one end, the junction sequence differs from germline, possibly due to a read error. The chain couples TRBV7-7 to TRBJ2-1; D tentatively fits TRBD1 or TRBD2 (5 bases each). CDR3 size: 19 residues. Looked up from germline, CDR1 is SSHAT and CDR2 is FNYEAQ (reference sequence). The CDR3 sequence is CASSLYWLGTRDNYNEQFF. DNA for the CDR3: TGTGCTAGCAGCTTATACTGGTTGGGGACCCGCGATAATTACAATGAGCAGTTCTTC.

The rearrangement uses TRBV29-1 and TRBJ2-7, with no clear D. Germline lookup yields CDR1 SQVTM and CDR2 ANQGSEA. This CDR3 has 15 amino acids. V shed 6 bases and J shed 0 bases, with 18 bases lying between them. The CDR3 DNA reads as TGCAGCGTAACGGGCGGTGTCAGTATCTCCTACGAGCAGTACTTC. Protein product: CSVTGGVSISYEQYF.